At least ten counts were recorded for the clone carrying this T cell receptor beta chain. The antigen remains undetermined. This specimen comes from a study of blood T cells in healthy people across ages. Study overall: Per every two T cells, about one barcoded beta molecule was captured by template switching. General study points: No one knew whether donors had CMV, which possibly confounded expanded clonotype changes. While age rose, TCR beta diversity per million T cells dropped in a roughly linear way. PBMCs that were unsorted prevented a conclusive naive versus antigen-experienced comparison.

Then a second PCR, running about 6 to 12 cycles, was carried out with a sample-barcoded 5' primer and a J-beta primer mix. TCRdb reprocessed the 5' RACE reads via MiXCR and lists one record per CDR3 protein. There are 550,000 to 700,000 distinct CDR3 sequences in the sample; 25% to 30% occur only once, and 15% to 20% lies in the top ten. The V end lost 7 bases, the J end lost 2 bases, and 20 bases lay between the germline ends. There are 15 residues in the CDR3. The V gene's germline CDR1 is SQVTM and CDR2 ANQGSEA. The chain combines TRBV29-1 with TRBJ2-5, with D perhaps TRBD1 or TRBD2 (6 bases each). The source of this sequence is a woman in her seventies in good health. The sequenced sample was blood. DNA of the CDR3: TGCAGCGCCCCCAAGGGGGGTTCGGCACAAGAGACCCAGTACTTC. It yields the protein CSAPKGGSAQETQYF.